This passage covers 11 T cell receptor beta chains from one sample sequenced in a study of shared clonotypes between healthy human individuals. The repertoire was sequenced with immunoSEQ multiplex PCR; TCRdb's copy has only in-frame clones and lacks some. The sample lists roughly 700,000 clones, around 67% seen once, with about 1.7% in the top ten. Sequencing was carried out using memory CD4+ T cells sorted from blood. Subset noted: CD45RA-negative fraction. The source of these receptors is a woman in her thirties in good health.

The CDR3 sequence: CASSLTHYNSGNTIYF. The CDR3 DNA is TGTGCCAGCAGCTTAACGCACTACAACTCTGGAAACACCATATATTTT. V and J are TRBV11-2 and TRBJ1-3; no clear D gene. V lost 2 bases and J 0 bases, leaving 11 bases between the germline ends. Germline V gene data show CDR1 as SGHAT and CDR2 as FQNNGV. CDR3 length equals 16 residues.

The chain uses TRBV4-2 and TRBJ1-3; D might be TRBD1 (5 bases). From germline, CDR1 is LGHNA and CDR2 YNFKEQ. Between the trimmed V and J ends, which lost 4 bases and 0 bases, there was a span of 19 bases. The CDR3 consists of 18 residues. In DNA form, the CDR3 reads TGTGCCAGCAGCCCGGCGGGGCAGAAGATCTCCTCTGGAAACACCATATATTTT. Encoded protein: CASSPAGQKISSGNTIYF.

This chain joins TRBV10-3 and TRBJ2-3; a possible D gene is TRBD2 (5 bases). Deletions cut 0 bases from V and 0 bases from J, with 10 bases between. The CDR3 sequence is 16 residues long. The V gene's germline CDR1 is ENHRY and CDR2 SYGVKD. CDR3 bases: TGTGCCATCAGTGAGTCGACCGCGGGCAGCACAGATACGCAGTATTTT. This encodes CAISESTAGSTDTQYF.

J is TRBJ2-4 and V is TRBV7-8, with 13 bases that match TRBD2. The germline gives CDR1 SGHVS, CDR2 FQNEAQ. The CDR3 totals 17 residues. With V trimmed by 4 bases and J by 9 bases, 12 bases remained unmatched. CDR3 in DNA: TGTGCCAGCAGCTCTGGGACTAGCGGGATCGGAGGGGGCATTCAGTACTTC. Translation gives CASSSGTSGIGGGIQYF.

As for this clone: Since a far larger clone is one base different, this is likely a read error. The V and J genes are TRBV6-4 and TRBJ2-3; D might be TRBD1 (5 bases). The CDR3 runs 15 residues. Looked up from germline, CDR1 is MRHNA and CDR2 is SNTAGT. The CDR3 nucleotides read TGTGCCAGCAGTGAGCGTCACGGAGCCACAGGTACGCAGTATTTT. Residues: CASSERHGATGTQYF.

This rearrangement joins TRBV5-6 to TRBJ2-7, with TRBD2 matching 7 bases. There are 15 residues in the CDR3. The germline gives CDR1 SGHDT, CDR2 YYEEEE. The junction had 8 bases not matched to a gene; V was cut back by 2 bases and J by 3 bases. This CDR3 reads CASSFEASGLYEQYF. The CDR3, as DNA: TGTGCCAGCAGCTTTGAGGCTAGCGGCCTCTACGAGCAGTACTTC.

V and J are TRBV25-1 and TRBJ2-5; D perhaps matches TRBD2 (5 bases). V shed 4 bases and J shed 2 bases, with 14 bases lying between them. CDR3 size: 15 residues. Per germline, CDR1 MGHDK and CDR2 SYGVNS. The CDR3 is CASSGTIEGQETQYF. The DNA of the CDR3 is TGTGCCAGCAGTGGGACCATCGAGGGACAAGAGACCCAGTACTTC.

CDR3 loop: CASSLSPLDRVRHEQYF. In nucleotides, the CDR3 is TGTGCCAGCAGTTTATCTCCTCTAGACAGGGTCAGGCACGAGCAGTACTTC. This chain connects TRBV28 to TRBJ2-7, with 7 bases fitting TRBD1. This CDR3 is 17 amino acids long. V gave up 1 base and J gave up 5 bases; unmatched junction bases: 14. Germline CDR1 MDHEN, CDR2 SYDVKM. The full variable domain, its missing parts supplied by reference TRBV28 and TRBJ2-7, is DVKVTQSSRYLVKRTGEKVFLECVQDMDHENMFWYRQDPGLGLRLIYFSYDVKMKEKGDIPEGYSVSREKKERFSLILESASTNQTSMYLCASSLSPLDRVRHEQYFGPGTRLTVT.

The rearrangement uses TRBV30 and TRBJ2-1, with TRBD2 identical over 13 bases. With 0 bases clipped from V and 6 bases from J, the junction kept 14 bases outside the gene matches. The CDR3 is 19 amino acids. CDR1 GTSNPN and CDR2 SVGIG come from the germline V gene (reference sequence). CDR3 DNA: TGTGCCTGGAGTGTATATGCGGTTTGGACTAGCGGGAGACGCAATGAGCAGTTCTTC. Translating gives CAWSVYAVWTSGRRNEQFF.

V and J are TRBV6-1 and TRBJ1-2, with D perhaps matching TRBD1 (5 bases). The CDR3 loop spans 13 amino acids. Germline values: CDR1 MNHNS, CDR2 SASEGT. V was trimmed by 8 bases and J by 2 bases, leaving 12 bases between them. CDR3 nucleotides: TGTGCCAGCGTCCAGGGCATCAACTATGGCTACACCTTC. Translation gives CASVQGINYGYTF.

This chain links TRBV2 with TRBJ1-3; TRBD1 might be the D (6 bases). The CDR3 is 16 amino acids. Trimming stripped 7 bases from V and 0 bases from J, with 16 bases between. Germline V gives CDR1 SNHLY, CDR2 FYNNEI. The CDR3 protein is CASNRGQQYSGNTIYF. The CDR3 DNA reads TGTGCCAGCAACCGCGGACAGCAATACTCTGGAAACACCATATATTTT.